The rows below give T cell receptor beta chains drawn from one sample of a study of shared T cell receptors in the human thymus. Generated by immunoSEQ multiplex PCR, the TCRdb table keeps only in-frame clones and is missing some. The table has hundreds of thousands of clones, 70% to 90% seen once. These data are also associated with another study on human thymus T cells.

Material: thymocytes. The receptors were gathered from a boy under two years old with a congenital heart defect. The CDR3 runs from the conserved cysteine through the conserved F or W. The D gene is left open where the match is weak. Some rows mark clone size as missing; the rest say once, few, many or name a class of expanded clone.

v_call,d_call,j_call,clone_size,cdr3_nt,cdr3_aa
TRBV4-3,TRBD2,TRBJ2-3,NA,TGCGCCAGCAGCCAGCCCCGAGCGGGAGAGTTGTTTGGCACAGATACGCAGTATTTT,CASSQPRAGELFGTDTQYF
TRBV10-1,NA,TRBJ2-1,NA,TGCGCCAGCTCCCCGGCAGGGCTGGTGAGAAATGAGCAGTTCTTC,CASSPAGLVRNEQFF
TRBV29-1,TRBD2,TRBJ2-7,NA,TGCAGCGCGGGGTGCCTAGCGGGAGACAGCTACGAGCAGTACTTC,CSAGCLAGDSYEQYF
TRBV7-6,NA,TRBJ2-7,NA,TGTGCCAGCAGCCGATGGACTACAGACTCCTACGAGCAGTACTTC,CASSRWTTDSYEQYF
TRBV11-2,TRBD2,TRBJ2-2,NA,TGTGCCAGCAGCTTATCGGGAGGGAGCTTCGGGGAGCTGTTTTTT,CASSLSGGSFGELFF
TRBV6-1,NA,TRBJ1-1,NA,TGTGCCAGCAGTGAAGCTTGGGGGCGTCGGGCTGAAGCTTTCTTT,CASSEAWGRRAEAFF
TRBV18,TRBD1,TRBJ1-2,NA,TGTGCCAGCGGAGGGCTCCGGGACAGGGAATTTGGCTACACCTTC,CASGGLRDREFGYTF
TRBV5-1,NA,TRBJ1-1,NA,TGCGCCAGCAGATCTGCAGACAGCCAGAACACTGAAGCTTTCTTT,CASRSADSQNTEAFF
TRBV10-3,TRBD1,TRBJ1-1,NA,TGTGCCATCACCACAGGGGCTAGGGCTGAAGCTTTCTTT,CAITTGARAEAFF
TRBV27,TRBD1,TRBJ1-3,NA,TGTGCCAGCGCCCAGGGGGCGGGTGGAAACACCATATATTTT,CASAQGAGGNTIYF
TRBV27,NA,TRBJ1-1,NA,TGTGCCAGCAGTTTAGGGGCAGGGAGGGGGAACACTGAAGCTTTCTTT,CASSLGAGRGNTEAFF
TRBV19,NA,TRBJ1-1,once,TGTGCCAGTAGTATCGGCCCGGGCCGGGGGACTGAAGCTTTCTTT,CASSIGPGRGTEAFF
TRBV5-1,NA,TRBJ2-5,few,TGCGCCAGCAGCCTACCTAGCGACAAAGAGACCCAGTACTTC,CASSLPSDKETQYF
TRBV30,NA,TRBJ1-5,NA,TGTGCCTGGAGTGGTATTAGCAATCAGCCCCAGCATTTT,CAWSGISNQPQHF
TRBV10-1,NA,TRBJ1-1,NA,TGCGCCAGCAGTGATAGGCCGGGACACGCGAACACTGAAGCTTTCTTT,CASSDRPGHANTEAFF
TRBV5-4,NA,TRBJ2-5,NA,TGTGCCAGCAGCCCTGGACAGACTTGGGAGACCCAGTACTTC,CASSPGQTWETQYF
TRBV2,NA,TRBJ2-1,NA,TGTGCCAGCAGTGAACTAACCTCGGGAGTCAGAAACAATGAGCAGTTCTTC,CASSELTSGVRNNEQFF
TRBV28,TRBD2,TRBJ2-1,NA,TGTGCCAGCAGCCAGGGGCTAGCGGGAGTTGGTGAGCAGTTCTTC,CASSQGLAGVGEQFF
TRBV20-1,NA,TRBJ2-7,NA,TGCAGTGCTAGGTCGGACGAGCAGTACTTC,CSARSDEQYF
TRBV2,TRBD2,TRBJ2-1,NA,TGTGCCAGCAGTGAAGGCGGTCGGGCTAGCGGGGGGTACAATGAGCAGTTCTTC,CASSEGGRASGGYNEQFF
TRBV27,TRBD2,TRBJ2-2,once,TGTGCCAGCGATCCCAAAAGCGGGAGGCCCACCGGGGAGCTGTTTTTT,CASDPKSGRPTGELFF
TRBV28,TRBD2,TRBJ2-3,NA,TGTGCCAGCAGTTTGGGTAGCGGGAGCCCGCTAAGCACAGATACGCAGTATTTT,CASSLGSGSPLSTDTQYF